This TCR beta chain was documented in a study of T cells after yellow fever vaccination. About the study: Fractions of low cell number were prepared using SMART-Seq v4 Ultra Low Input.

Per germline, CDR1 SEHNR and CDR2 FQNEAQ (reference sequence). The CDR3 runs 15 residues. Trimming removed 2 bases at V and 0 bases at J, with 10 bases between. With regard to this clonotype: The target antigen is unknown.

Study results and caveats: At 95% to 97% for CD4 and 70% to 90% for CD8, most primary-vaccination clones showed up again after the booster. Across the CD4 and CD8 compartments, a small share of clonotypes was present in both.

5'RACE template switching produced TCR cDNA carrying a universal primer site and UMIs. TCRdb reanalysed the 5' RACE reads using MiXCR and keeps one entry per CDR3 protein. The sample holds about 120,000 distinct CDR3 sequences, around 7.2% seen once. The receptor comes from a young man who received the YFV17D yellow fever vaccine. The chain couples TRBV7-9 to TRBJ2-5; possibly TRBD2 for D (5 bases). This material consisted of CD4+ T cells sorted from PBMCs, taken about 41 days after the first yellow fever vaccination. DNA of the CDR3: TGTGCCAGCAGCTTACTGGCGGGTCACCAAGAGACCCAGTACTTC. This encodes CASSLLAGHQETQYF.